This T cell receptor (beta chain) was sequenced during a study of spatial heterogeneity in lung cancer. Background on the study: The follow-up PBMC samples were sequenced whenever they were available. The median time to follow-up was about 25 months after resection. Consistent detection of more beta-chain than alpha-chain sequences was observed.

Time point given: blood at routine non-recurrence follow-up after resection. Whole RNA came from tumor, nontumor lung or frozen PBMC and was sequenced without being sorted. Notes on this clonotype: Antigen unknown. A junction end diverges from the germline sequence, so it may reflect a read error.

Broader study findings: Ubiquitous expanded tumor TCRs surfaced in blood more at resection than they did at follow-up.

This CDR3 has 13 amino acids. Germline V gene lookup returns CDR1 SGHTA and CDR2 FQGNSA. TCRdb reprocessed the 5' RACE reads with MiXCR, giving one entry per CDR3 protein. This sample has fewer than 55,000 distinct CDR3 sequences, with around 6.7% found just once. Sequencing used PBMCs, obtained at follow-up. This chain links TRBV7-2 with TRBJ1-3, with 7 positions matching TRBD1. This sequence was found in a female donor with early-stage non-small cell lung cancer. The CDR3 spells CVSMRGTANTIYF. Here the CDR3 DNA reads TGTGTCAGCATGCGGGGGACAGCAAACACCATATATTTT.